Sequencing of this TCR beta chain was carried out in a study of blood T cell repertoires in COVID-19. Background on the study: The United States, Italy and Spain supplied acute and convalescent COVID-19 samples.

Study processing details: Cell counts per sample came from amplifying reference gene primers. Sequenced by immunoSEQ multiplex PCR; TCRdb stores in-frame clones only, minus some. V and J calls and clone size come straight from that table; D and trimming were deduced from the DNA. The sample holds around 300,000 clones, just over 85% seen once. Sequencing was done on a sample of peripheral blood. The clonotype comes from a woman aged 25 to 39 with active or convalescent COVID-19.

CDR3: CASSPLRDNEQFF. CDR3 DNA: TGTGCCAGCAGTCCCCTTCGGGACAATGAGCAGTTCTTC. The chain links TRBV2 to TRBJ2-1; unclear D gene. Trimming left V 5 bases short and J 5 bases short, with 10 bases between. The germline gives CDR1 SNHLY, CDR2 FYNNEI. The CDR3 is 13 residues long.